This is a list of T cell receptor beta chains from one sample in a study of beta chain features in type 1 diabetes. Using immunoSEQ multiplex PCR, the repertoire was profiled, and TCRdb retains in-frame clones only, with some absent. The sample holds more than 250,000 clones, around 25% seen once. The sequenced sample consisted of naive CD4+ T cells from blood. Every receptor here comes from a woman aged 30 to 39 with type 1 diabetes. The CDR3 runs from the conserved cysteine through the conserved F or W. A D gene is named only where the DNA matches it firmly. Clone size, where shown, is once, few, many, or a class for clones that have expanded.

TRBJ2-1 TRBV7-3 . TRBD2 CASSSSGFYNEQFF TGTGCCAGCAGCTCTAGCGGCTTCTACAATGAGCAGTTCTTC
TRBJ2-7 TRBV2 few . CASKDSPHEQYF TGTGCCAGCAAAGACAGTCCTCACGAGCAGTACTTC
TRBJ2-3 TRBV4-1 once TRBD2 CASSLTASGSAADTQYF TGCGCCAGCAGCCTCACCGCTAGCGGGAGTGCAGCAGATACGCAGTATTTT
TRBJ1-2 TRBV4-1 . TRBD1 CASSQAAGQGHGYTF TGCGCCAGCAGCCAAGCAGCCGGACAGGGACATGGCTACACCTTC
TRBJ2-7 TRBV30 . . CAWSAGEYEQYF TGTGCCTGGAGTGCGGGGGAGTACGAGCAGTACTTC
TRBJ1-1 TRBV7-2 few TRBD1 CASSDRGRGRTNTEAFF TGTGCCAGCAGCGACCGCGGCAGGGGGAGGACGAACACTGAAGCTTTCTTT
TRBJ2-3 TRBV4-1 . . CASSQAGLRGSTDTQYF TGCGCCAGCAGCCAAGCGGGACTCCGCGGGAGCACAGATACGCAGTATTTT
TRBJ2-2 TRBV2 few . CASRGDFGELFF TGTGCCAGCAGAGGGGACTTTGGGGAGCTGTTTTTT
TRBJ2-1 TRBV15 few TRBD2 CATSRGLAGGEQFF TGTGCCACCAGCAGGGGACTAGCGGGAGGTGAGCAGTTCTTC
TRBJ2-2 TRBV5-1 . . CAGRIAARTGELFF TGCGCCGGACGAATAGCGGCTAGGACCGGGGAGCTGTTTTTT
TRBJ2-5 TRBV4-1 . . CASSQDPGQETQYF TGCGCCAGCAGCCAAGATCCAGGCCAAGAGACCCAGTACTTC
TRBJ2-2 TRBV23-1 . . CASSQSRGENTGELFF TGCGCCAGCAGTCAATCGCGCGGAGAGAACACCGGGGAGCTGTTTTTT
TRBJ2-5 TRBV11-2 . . CASSLVVRNQETQYF TGTGCCAGCAGCTTAGTTGTTAGAAACCAAGAGACCCAGTACTTC
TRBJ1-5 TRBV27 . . CASSLGSPWGDNQPQHF TGTGCCAGCAGTTTAGGGTCACCCTGGGGGGATAATCAGCCCCAGCATTTT
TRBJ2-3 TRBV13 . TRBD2 CASSVTSGSTDTQYF TGTGCCAGCAGCGTTACTAGCGGGAGCACAGATACGCAGTATTTT
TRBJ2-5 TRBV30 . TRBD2 CAWSTQVAGTQYF TGTGCCTGGAGTACACAGGTAGCGGGGACCCAGTACTTC
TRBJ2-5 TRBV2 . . CASRFSVETQYF TGTGCCAGTCGCTTTAGCGTAGAGACCCAGTACTTC
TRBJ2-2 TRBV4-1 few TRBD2 CASSPGGTSNTGELFF TGCGCCAGCAGCCCGGGGGGGACTTCGAACACCGGGGAGCTGTTTTTT
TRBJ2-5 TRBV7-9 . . CASSLESVTQYF TGTGCCAGCAGCTTAGAGTCGGTGACCCAGTACTTC
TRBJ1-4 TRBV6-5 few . CASSYGGSNEKLFF TGTGCCAGCAGTTACGGGGGCAGTAATGAAAAACTGTTTTTT
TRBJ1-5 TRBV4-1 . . CASSHLRQGQPQHF TGCGCCAGCAGCCATCTGCGCCAGGGGCAGCCCCAGCATTTT
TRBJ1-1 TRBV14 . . CASSQDLVKGTEAFF TGTGCCAGCAGCCAAGATTTGGTCAAGGGGACTGAAGCTTTCTTT
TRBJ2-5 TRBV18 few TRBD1 CASSPGTGMALETQYF TGTGCCAGCTCACCAGGGACAGGGATGGCGTTAGAGACCCAGTACTTC
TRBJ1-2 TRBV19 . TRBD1 CASRLGQGSYGYTF TGTGCCAGTAGGCTGGGACAGGGGAGTTATGGCTACACCTTC
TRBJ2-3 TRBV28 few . CASSLPTTDTQYF TGTGCCAGCAGCCTCCCCACTACAGATACGCAGTATTTT
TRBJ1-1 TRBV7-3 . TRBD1 CASSSGTGGTEAFF TGTGCCAGCAGCTCCGGGACAGGGGGCACTGAAGCTTTCTTT
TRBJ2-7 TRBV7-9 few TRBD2 CASSATGSSGAYEQYF TGTGCCAGCAGCGCCACCGGGAGTAGCGGGGCCTACGAGCAGTACTTC
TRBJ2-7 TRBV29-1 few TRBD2 CSVWDSGSSYEQYF TGCAGCGTTTGGGATAGCGGGAGCTCCTACGAGCAGTACTTC
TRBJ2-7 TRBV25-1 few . CASSYTGFYEQYF TGTGCCAGCAGTTACACAGGGTTTTACGAGCAGTACTTC